Listed below are T cell receptor beta chains from one sample, sequenced in a study of T-cell reconstitution after alpha-beta-depleted transplantation in children. From the PCR reads, TCRdb called clonotypes with MiXCR, one entry per CDR3 protein. The table lists more than 400,000 distinct CDR3 sequences, roughly 10% of them singletons. The starting material was PBMCs, mostly from graft donor cells, obtained 180 days after TCRalphabeta/CD19-depleted stem cell transplant. Receptor source: a female patient aged 2-15 years who had a stem cell transplant for aplastic anemia, so the T cells may come from the graft donor. Both conserved end residues are part of each CDR3. A D gene is named only where the DNA matches it firmly. The size field is filled for only some rows; it gives once, few, many or a size class.

CDR3nt: TGTGCCAGCAGTTACATTCCGAAGAACACTGAAGCTTTCTTT
CDR3aa: CASSYIPKNTEAFF
abundance: -
d_gene: -
j_gene: TRBJ1-1
v_gene: TRBV6-5

CDR3nt: TGTGCCAGCAGCCCCCGGTGGGTAACCGGGACAGAGACCCAGTACTTC
CDR3aa: CASSPRWVTGTETQYF
abundance: -
d_gene: -
j_gene: TRBJ2-5
v_gene: TRBV7-2

CDR3nt: TGTGCCAGCAGGAACAGGGGTTACACTGAAGCTTTCTTT
CDR3aa: CASRNRGYTEAFF
abundance: many
d_gene: TRBD1
j_gene: TRBJ1-1
v_gene: TRBV12-3/TRBV12-4

CDR3nt: TGTGCCAGCAGGACACAGGGTCAGAACACTGAAGCTTTCTTT
CDR3aa: CASRTQGQNTEAFF
abundance: -
d_gene: -
j_gene: TRBJ1-1
v_gene: TRBV6-2/TRBV6-3

CDR3nt: TGTGCCAGCAGTTTGCCCCCCGGGACTACGCAGTATTTT
CDR3aa: CASSLPPGTTQYF
abundance: few
d_gene: -
j_gene: TRBJ2-3
v_gene: TRBV28

CDR3nt: TGTGCCAGCAGCTTGGTTTTCGGGGGCACCCAAGAGACCCAGTACTTC
CDR3aa: CASSLVFGGTQETQYF
abundance: -
d_gene: -
j_gene: TRBJ2-5
v_gene: TRBV5-4

CDR3nt: TGCGCCAGCAGCTTGCCGGGCGGTGGGTACGAGCAGTACTTC
CDR3aa: CASSLPGGGYEQYF
abundance: -
d_gene: -
j_gene: TRBJ2-7
v_gene: TRBV5-1

CDR3nt: TGTGCCAGCAGCACCCAAAAGAACGAAAAACTGTTTTTT
CDR3aa: CASSTQKNEKLFF
abundance: -
d_gene: -
j_gene: TRBJ1-4
v_gene: TRBV7-9

CDR3nt: TGCAGCGTAGCGACCGGGGGATCTTTTGAGGAGCAGTACTTC
CDR3aa: CSVATGGSFEEQYF
abundance: -
d_gene: -
j_gene: TRBJ2-7
v_gene: TRBV29-1

CDR3nt: TGTGCCAGCAGTTACTCCCCTCCGGGCGGGAGTACAGATACGCAGTATTTT
CDR3aa: CASSYSPPGGSTDTQYF
abundance: -
d_gene: TRBD2
j_gene: TRBJ2-3
v_gene: TRBV6-5

CDR3nt: TGCAGTGCTAGAGATATTTCCATATGGGAGCAGTACTTC
CDR3aa: CSARDISIWEQYF
abundance: many
d_gene: -
j_gene: TRBJ2-7
v_gene: TRBV20-1

CDR3nt: TGTGCCATCAGTGCATTCGGCAGGAGGGGGACTGAAGCTTTCTTT
CDR3aa: CAISAFGRRGTEAFF
abundance: -
d_gene: -
j_gene: TRBJ1-1
v_gene: TRBV10-3

CDR3nt: TGTGCCAGCAGCCCCGGGGGTTTGGCCAAAAACATTCAGTACTTC
CDR3aa: CASSPGGLAKNIQYF
abundance: -
d_gene: -
j_gene: TRBJ2-4
v_gene: TRBV9

CDR3nt: TGCGCCAGCAGCCAAGTGGAGGGTCTCTTTGTTCACAATGAGCAGTTCTTC
CDR3aa: CASSQVEGLFVHNEQFF
abundance: few
d_gene: -
j_gene: TRBJ2-1
v_gene: TRBV4-3

CDR3nt: TGTGCCAGCAGCCCACGGTGGGACAGCACCTACGAGCAGTACTTC
CDR3aa: CASSPRWDSTYEQYF
abundance: -
d_gene: TRBD1
j_gene: TRBJ2-7
v_gene: TRBV7-2

CDR3nt: TGTGCCATGGGCCCTCGGCTGGGCGACACCGGGGAGCTGTTTTTT
CDR3aa: CAMGPRLGDTGELFF
abundance: once
d_gene: -
j_gene: TRBJ2-2
v_gene: TRBV4-2

CDR3nt: TGTGCCAGCAGCTTAGCCCGGGACAACTATGGCTACACCTTC
CDR3aa: CASSLARDNYGYTF
abundance: few
d_gene: -
j_gene: TRBJ1-2
v_gene: TRBV7-2

CDR3nt: TGTGCCAGCAGCCCGACCGGACGTTTGAACACTGAAGCTTTCTTT
CDR3aa: CASSPTGRLNTEAFF
abundance: many
d_gene: -
j_gene: TRBJ1-1
v_gene: TRBV6-2/TRBV6-3